These 20 T cell receptor beta chains originate from one sample sequenced in a study of response to subunit inactivated influenza vaccine. In TCRdb, the RT-PCR reads were re-called with MiXCR into one record per CDR3 protein. The table has hundreds of thousands of distinct CDR3 sequences, approximately 17% seen once. The sample in question was PBMCs from blood, obtained less than 6 days after vaccination. These receptors originate from a man aged 45-60 years who received an inactivated influenza vaccine.

This clonotype was recorded many times. The J gene is TRBJ1-2, the V gene TRBV5-1; weak D call: TRBD1 (5 bases). Germline CDR1 reads SGHRS; CDR2 reads YFSETQ. CDR3 length: 15 residues. Trimming took 4 bases from V and 4 from J, leaving 17 bases between them. As DNA, the CDR3 is TGCGCCAGCAGCCAAACCCCGGGACTCACCTATGGCTACACCTTC. Translation: CASSQTPGLTYGYTF.

The chain carries TRBV5-6 and TRBJ2-3, with D maybe TRBD2 (7 bases). CDR3 size: 16 residues. Germline V gene sequence: CDR1 SGHDT, CDR2 YYEEEE. Trimming cost V 2 bases and J 4 bases, with 17 bases left between them. The DNA for the CDR3 is TGTGCCAGCAGCTTCCTGGGGGGGGCTAACGCAGATACGCAGTATTTT. Amino acid sequence: CASSFLGGANADTQYF.

This clonotype was detected only a few times. V and J are TRBV10-3 and TRBJ2-1; TRBD2 matches at 9 bases. The CDR3 sequence is 15 residues long. Trimming at V came to 3 bases and at J to 6 bases, leaving 6 bases not matched to a gene. The germline V gene encodes CDR1 ENHRY and CDR2 SYGVKD. The CDR3 bases are TGTGCCATCAGTGATCTGGTAGCGGGGGCCAATGAGCAGTTCTTC. Translating it yields CAISDLVAGANEQFF.

The sample holds a few counts of this clonotype. CDR3 loop: CASSPRTGNEKLFF. The DNA for the CDR3 is TGTGCCAGCTCACCACGGACAGGCAATGAAAAACTGTTTTTT. The V gene is TRBV18, the J gene TRBJ1-4; 7 bases are a match to TRBD1. V lost 1 base, J lost 5 bases, and 1 base stayed unmatched. The CDR3 consists of 14 residues. The V gene's germline CDR1 is KGHSH and CDR2 LQKENI.

This clonotype was counted between two and nine times. The V and J genes are TRBV20-1 and TRBJ2-7, with D perhaps matching TRBD1 (5 bases). Germline CDR1 DFQATT, CDR2 SNEGSKA (reference sequence). Between the trimmed V and J ends, which lost 7 bases and 7 bases, there was a span of 20 bases. The CDR3 spans 13 residues. This chain's CDR3 is CSGVKLGVKEQYF. The DNA for the CDR3 is TGCAGTGGAGTCAAGTTAGGGGTCAAAGAGCAGTACTTC.

The V call is TRBV28, the J call TRBJ1-2; D may be TRBD1 (5 bases). The CDR3 extends over 15 amino acids. Trimming took off 5 bases at V and 5 bases at J, with 18 bases between the two ends. CDR1 is MDHEN, CDR2 SYDVKM, per germline. Written as DNA, the CDR3 is TGTGCCAGCAGTCTATCCGGGACGGAGGATTATGGCTACACCTTC. Residues: CASSLSGTEDYGYTF.

This clonotype occurred many times. The J gene is TRBJ2-7, the V gene TRBV12-3 or TRBV12-4, with 10 bases fitting TRBD2. The CDR3 length is 17 residues. Trimming cost V 3 bases and J 0 bases; bases outside gene matches: 8. The CDR3 bases are TGTGCCAGCAGTTTGGCTAGCGGGGGCCTGAGCTCCTACGAGCAGTACTTC. Encoded protein: CASSLASGGLSSYEQYF.

The V gene is TRBV20-1, the J gene TRBJ2-4; D might be TRBD2 (5 bases). The CDR3 loop spans 16 amino acids. V lost 0 bases to trimming and J lost 1 base, with 13 bases between them. From germline, CDR1 is DFQATT and CDR2 SNEGSKA (reference sequence). The CDR3 reads CSARDGPAAAKNIQYF. The CDR3 DNA reads as TGCAGTGCTAGAGACGGGCCAGCGGCGGCCAAAAACATTCAGTACTTC.

The sample holds many counts of this clonotype. The V gene is TRBV20-1, the J gene TRBJ2-3; tentatively, D is TRBD1 or TRBD2 (5 bases each). The CDR3 has 14 residues. Germline V CDR1 and CDR2: DFQATT, SNEGSKA (reference sequence). The germline V and J ends were trimmed by 6 bases and 8 bases, with 21 bases remaining between them. CDR3: CSAVPGLTVRTQYF. CDR3 DNA sequence: TGCAGTGCCGTACCGGGGCTTACGGTCCGTACGCAGTATTTT.

This clonotype showed up just a few times. The chain has TRBV7-2 and TRBJ2-1, with D possibly TRBD1 on 5 matching bases. With 2 bases removed from V and 3 bases from J, the gap between germline ends came to 8 bases. This CDR3 is built from 14 residues. In germline, CDR1 is SGHTA, CDR2 FQGNSA. The CDR3 spells CASSLRQIYNEQFF. CDR3 DNA sequence: TGTGCCAGCAGCTTAAGACAGATCTACAATGAGCAGTTCTTC.

The chain has TRBV12-3 or TRBV12-4 and TRBJ1-2, with 7 bases fitting TRBD1. CDR3 length: 13 residues. V lost 6 bases and J lost 4; bases outside the gene matches: 5. The DNA for the CDR3 is TGTGCCAGCAGCCAGGGACAGTTCTATGGCTACACCTTC. It yields the protein CASSQGQFYGYTF.

This clonotype was seen a few times. The chain is built from TRBV29-1 and TRBJ2-1; TRBD2 matches at 7 bases. V gave up 4 bases and J gave up 4 bases; unmatched junction bases: 4. CDR1 and CDR2 (germline): SQVTM, ANQGSEA. This CDR3 is 13 amino acids long. CDR3 in amino acids: CSVGWEGYNEQFF. The CDR3 bases are TGCAGCGTTGGGTGGGAGGGATACAATGAGCAGTTCTTC.

This clonotype was counted only a few times. The chain links TRBV12-3 or TRBV12-4 to TRBJ2-1; D call uncertain. V lost 1 base to trimming and J lost 4 bases, with 8 bases between them. The CDR3 extends over 14 amino acids. CDR3 amino acids: CASSLVVDYNEQFF. The CDR3 coding sequence is TGTGCCAGCAGTTTAGTAGTAGATTACAATGAGCAGTTCTTC.

J is TRBJ2-1 and V is TRBV3-1, with TRBD2 matching over 14 bases. Germline V gives CDR1 LGHDT, CDR2 YNNKEL (reference sequence). V lost 3 bases, J lost 8 bases, and 3 bases stayed unmatched. This CDR3 is 15 amino acids long. The CDR3 reads CASSQGTSGSYEQFF. The CDR3 nucleotides read TGTGCCAGCAGCCAGGGGACTAGCGGGAGCTATGAGCAGTTCTTC.

The table lists this clonotype with a count of one. The rearrangement links TRBV4-3 to TRBJ1-4; possibly TRBD1 for D (5 bases). The germline V and J ends were trimmed by 1 base and 4 bases, with 16 bases remaining between them. The CDR3 runs 17 residues. Germline V gene data show CDR1 as LGHNA and CDR2 as YSLEER. The CDR3 here is CASSQGSGGDGNEKLFF. The CDR3 DNA is TGCGCCAGCAGCCAAGGGTCGGGGGGAGATGGTAATGAAAAACTGTTTTTT.

The chain has TRBV5-1 and TRBJ2-3; 9 bases are shared with TRBD2. Germline CDR1 and CDR2: SGHRS and YFSETQ. The CDR3 runs to 14 residues. With V trimmed by 5 bases and J by 2 bases, 3 bases remained unmatched. Here the CDR3 DNA reads TGCGCCAGCAGTGGCGGGGGGGCCACAGATACGCAGTATTTT. Encoded protein: CASSGGGATDTQYF.

This clonotype was picked up a small number of times. This sequence joins TRBV12-3 or TRBV12-4 and TRBJ1-5; no clear D gene. The V gene lost 2 bases and the J gene lost 1 base, with 9 bases spanning the gap. This CDR3 region has 15 residues. This chain's CDR3 is CASSLNMGSNQPQHF. The CDR3 region has the DNA TGTGCCAGCAGTTTAAATATGGGCAGCAATCAGCCCCAGCATTTT.

This clonotype has a count of ten or more. The chain joins TRBV28 to TRBJ2-5; TRBD1 matches 8 bases. This CDR3 has 13 amino acids. Germline V gene lookup returns CDR1 MDHEN and CDR2 SYDVKM. Trimming at V came to 5 bases and at J to 4 bases, leaving 3 bases not matched to a gene. The CDR3 DNA reads as TGTGCCAGCAGTGACACAGGGGGAGAGACCCAGTACTTC. Its translation is CASSDTGGETQYF. The full variable domain, in which reference TRBV28 and TRBJ2-5 provide the parts outside the CDR3, is DVKVTQSSRYLVKRTGEKVFLECVQDMDHENMFWYRQDPGLGLRLIYFSYDVKMKEKGDIPEGYSVSREKKERFSLILESASTNQTSMYLCASSDTGGETQYFGPGTRLLVL.

Comment on this clonotype: A junction end diverges from the germline sequence, so it may reflect a read error. The chain employs TRBV5-5 and TRBJ2-5; a weak D match, TRBD1 (6 bases). The CDR3 spans 15 residues. Germline V gene lookup returns CDR1 SGHKS and CDR2 YYEKEE (reference sequence). The CDR3 DNA is TGTGCCAGCAGCCCCGGACAGAGATCCCAAGACACCCAGTACTTC. Amino acid sequence: CASSPGQRSQDTQYF. Combining the CDR3 with reference TRBV5-5 and TRBJ2-5 gives the whole variable domain DAGVTQSPTHLIKTRGQQVTLRCSPISGHKSVSWYQQVLGQGPQFIFQYYEKEERGRGNFPDRFSARQFPNYSSELNVNALLLGDSALYLCASSPGQRSQDTQYFGPGTRLLVL.

This clonotype showed up many times. J is TRBJ2-5 and V is TRBV29-1; possible D gene TRBD1, 5 bases. This CDR3 spans 13 amino acids. V lost 5 bases, J lost 1 base, and 11 bases lay in between. From germline, CDR1 is SQVTM and CDR2 ANQGSEA. The CDR3 nucleotides read TGCAGCGTTCCCGACAGCTTCCAAGAGACCCAGTACTTC. Protein: CSVPDSFQETQYF.